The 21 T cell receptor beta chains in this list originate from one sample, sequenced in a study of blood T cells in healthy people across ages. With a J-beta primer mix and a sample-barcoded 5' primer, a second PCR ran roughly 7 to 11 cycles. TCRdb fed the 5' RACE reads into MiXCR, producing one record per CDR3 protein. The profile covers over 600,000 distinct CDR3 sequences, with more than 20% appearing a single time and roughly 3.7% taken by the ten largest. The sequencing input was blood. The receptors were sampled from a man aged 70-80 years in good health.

The CDR3 DNA reads as TGTGCCAGTAGTGAACGAGGCGGGGGGACTAGCGGGAGATCCTCCTACAATGAGCAGTTCTTC. It codes for CASSERGGGTSGRSSYNEQFF. The J gene is TRBJ2-1, the V gene TRBV19, with 14 nucleotides matching TRBD2. Germline lookup yields CDR1 LNHDA and CDR2 SQIVND (reference sequence). This CDR3 region has 21 residues. The ends lost 5 bases at V and 0 bases at J; junction bases unmatched: 15.

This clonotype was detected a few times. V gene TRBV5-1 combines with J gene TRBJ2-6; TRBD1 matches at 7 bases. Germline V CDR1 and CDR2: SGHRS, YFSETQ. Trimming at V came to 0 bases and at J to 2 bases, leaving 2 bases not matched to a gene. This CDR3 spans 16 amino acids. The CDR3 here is CASSLEGAAGANVLTF. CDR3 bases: TGCGCCAGCAGCTTGGAGGGGGCGGCTGGGGCCAACGTCCTGACTTTC.

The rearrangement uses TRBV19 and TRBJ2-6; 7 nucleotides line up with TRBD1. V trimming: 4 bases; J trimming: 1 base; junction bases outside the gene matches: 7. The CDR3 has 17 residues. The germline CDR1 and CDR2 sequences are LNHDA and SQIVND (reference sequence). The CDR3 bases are TGTGCCAGTAGTACTCTCACAGGGGCGTCTGGGGCCAACGTCCTGACTTTC. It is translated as CASSTLTGASGANVLTF.

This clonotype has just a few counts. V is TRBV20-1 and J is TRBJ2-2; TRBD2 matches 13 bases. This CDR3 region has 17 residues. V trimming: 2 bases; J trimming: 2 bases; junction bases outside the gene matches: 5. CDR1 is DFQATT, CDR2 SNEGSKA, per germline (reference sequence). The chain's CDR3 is CSARTSGRALNTGELFF. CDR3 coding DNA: TGCAGTGCTAGAACTAGCGGGAGGGCCCTCAACACCGGGGAGCTGTTTTTT.

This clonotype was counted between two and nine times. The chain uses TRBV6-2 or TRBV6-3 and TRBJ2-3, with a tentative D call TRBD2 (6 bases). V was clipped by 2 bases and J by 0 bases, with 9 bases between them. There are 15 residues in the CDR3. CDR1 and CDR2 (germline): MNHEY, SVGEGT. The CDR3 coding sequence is TGTGCCAGCAGTTACGGGACTCATAGCACAGATACGCAGTATTTT. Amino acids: CASSYGTHSTDTQYF.

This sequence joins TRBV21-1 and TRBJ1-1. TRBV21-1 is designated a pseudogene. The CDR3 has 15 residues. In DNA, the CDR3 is TGTGCCAGCAGCAAAGGAAACAGAAAGAACACTGAAGCTTTCTTT. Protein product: CASSKGNRKNTEAFF.

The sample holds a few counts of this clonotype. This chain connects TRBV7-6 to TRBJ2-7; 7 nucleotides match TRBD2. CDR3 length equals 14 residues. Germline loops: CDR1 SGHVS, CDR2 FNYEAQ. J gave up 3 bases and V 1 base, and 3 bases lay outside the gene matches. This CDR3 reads CASSLGGSLYEQYF. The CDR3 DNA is TGTGCCAGCAGCTTAGGCGGGAGCCTCTACGAGCAGTACTTC.

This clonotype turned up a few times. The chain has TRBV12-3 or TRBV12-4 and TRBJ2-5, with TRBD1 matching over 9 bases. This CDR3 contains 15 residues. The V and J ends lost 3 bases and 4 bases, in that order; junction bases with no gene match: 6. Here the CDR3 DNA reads TGTGCCAGCAGTTTGGGGACAGGGCAGGTAGAGACCCAGTACTTC. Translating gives CASSLGTGQVETQYF.

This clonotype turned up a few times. CDR3 region: CATSAQIMAGTGGGYTF. DNA of the CDR3: TGTGCCACCAGCGCTCAGATCATGGCCGGGACAGGGGGAGGCTACACCTTC. The chain combines TRBV15 with TRBJ1-2, with 11 bases that match TRBD1. The germline gives CDR1 LNHNV, CDR2 YYDKDF (reference sequence). V dropped 5 bases and J dropped 8; count of bases not matched to a gene: 16. This CDR3 is built from 17 residues.

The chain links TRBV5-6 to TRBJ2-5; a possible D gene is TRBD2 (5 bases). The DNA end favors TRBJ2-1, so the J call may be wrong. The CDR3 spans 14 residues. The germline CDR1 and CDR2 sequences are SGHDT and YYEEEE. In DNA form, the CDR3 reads TGTGCCAGCAGCTTGGGGACTGCGAAAAATGAGCAGTTCTTC. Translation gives CASSLGTAKNEQFF.

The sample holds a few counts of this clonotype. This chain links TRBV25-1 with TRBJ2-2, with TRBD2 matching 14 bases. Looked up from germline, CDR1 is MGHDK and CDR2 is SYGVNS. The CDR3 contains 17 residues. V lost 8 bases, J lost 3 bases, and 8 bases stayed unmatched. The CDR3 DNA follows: TGTGCCAGCGACCCGACTAGCGGGAGGGCCGACACCGGGGAGCTGTTTTTT. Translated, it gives CASDPTSGRADTGELFF.

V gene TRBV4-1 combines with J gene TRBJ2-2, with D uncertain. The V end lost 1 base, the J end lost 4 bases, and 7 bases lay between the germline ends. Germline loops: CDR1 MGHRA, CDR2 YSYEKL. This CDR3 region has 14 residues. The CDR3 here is CASSQGSITGELFF. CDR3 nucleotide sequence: TGCGCCAGCAGCCAAGGTAGCATCACCGGGGAGCTGTTTTTT.

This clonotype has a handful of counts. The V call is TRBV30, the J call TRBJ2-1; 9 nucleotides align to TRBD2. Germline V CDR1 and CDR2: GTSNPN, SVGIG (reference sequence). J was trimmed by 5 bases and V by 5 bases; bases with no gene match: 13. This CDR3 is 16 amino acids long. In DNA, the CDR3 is TGTGCCTGGGAAAGCTTGGGACTAGCCAAGCACAATGAGCAGTTCTTC. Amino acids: CAWESLGLAKHNEQFF.

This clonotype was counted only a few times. The CDR3 nucleotides read TGCAGTGCTAGAGGTGGAGGGAGGGCCCACAATGAGCAGTTCTTC. Translation gives CSARGGGRAHNEQFF. This sequence joins TRBV20-1 and TRBJ2-5; 7 bases agree with TRBD2. The DNA end is more similar to TRBJ2-1, so the J call may be wrong. The germline CDR1 and CDR2 sequences are DFQATT and SNEGSKA (reference sequence). The CDR3 extends over 15 amino acids.

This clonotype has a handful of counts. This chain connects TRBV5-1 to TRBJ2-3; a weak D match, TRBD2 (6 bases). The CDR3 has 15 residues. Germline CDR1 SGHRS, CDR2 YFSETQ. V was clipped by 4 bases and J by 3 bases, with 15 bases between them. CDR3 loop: CASSLMTSGTDTQYF. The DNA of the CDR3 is TGCGCCAGCAGCCTAATGACTAGTGGAACAGATACGCAGTATTTT.

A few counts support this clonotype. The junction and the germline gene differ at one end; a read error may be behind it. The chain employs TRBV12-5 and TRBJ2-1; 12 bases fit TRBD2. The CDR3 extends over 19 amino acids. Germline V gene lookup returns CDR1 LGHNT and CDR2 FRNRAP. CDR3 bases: TGTGCTAGTCGTTTGGCAACTAGCGGGAGGAAAAGCTCCTACAATGAGCAGTTCTTC. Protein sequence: CASRLATSGRKSSYNEQFF.

CDR3 sequence: CASSPTDGASAYNEQFF. As DNA, the CDR3 is TGTGCCAGCAGCCCAACCGATGGGGCTAGCGCGTACAATGAGCAGTTCTTC. The chain links TRBV7-2 to TRBJ2-1, with a tentative D call TRBD2 (6 bases). The V gene lost 5 bases and the J gene lost 4 bases, with 21 bases spanning the gap. The V gene's germline CDR1 is SGHTA and CDR2 FQGNSA. The length of the CDR3 is 17 residues.

CDR3: CASSFRDYEQYF. CDR3 DNA sequence: TGTGCCAGCAGCTTTAGGGACTACGAGCAGTACTTC. The gene calls are TRBV7-9 and TRBJ2-5; no definite D call. The J call is uncertain, as TRBJ2-7 better fits the DNA end. Germline V gene data show CDR1 as SEHNR and CDR2 as FQNEAQ (reference sequence). The CDR3 has 12 amino acids.

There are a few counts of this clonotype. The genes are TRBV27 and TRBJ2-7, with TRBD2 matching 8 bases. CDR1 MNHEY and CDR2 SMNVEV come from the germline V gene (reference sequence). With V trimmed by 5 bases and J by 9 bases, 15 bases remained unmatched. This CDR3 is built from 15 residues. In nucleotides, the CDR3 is TGTGCCAGCAGTCCCAATCCTGGGACTAGAGCTATGCAGTACTTC. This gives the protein CASSPNPGTRAMQYF.

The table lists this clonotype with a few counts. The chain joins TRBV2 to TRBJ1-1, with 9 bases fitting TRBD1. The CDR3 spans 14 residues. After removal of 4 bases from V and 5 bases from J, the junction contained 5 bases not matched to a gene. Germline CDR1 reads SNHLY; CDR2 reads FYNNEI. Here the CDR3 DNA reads TGTGCCAGCAGTGGGGACAGGGTCGGGACTGAAGCTTTCTTT. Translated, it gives CASSGDRVGTEAFF.

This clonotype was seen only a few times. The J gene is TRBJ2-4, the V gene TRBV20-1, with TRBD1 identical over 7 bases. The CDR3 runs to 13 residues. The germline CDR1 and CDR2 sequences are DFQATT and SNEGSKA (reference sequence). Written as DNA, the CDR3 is TGCAGCGAAAGGAGACAGGGCCGTAACATTCAGTACTTC. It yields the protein CSERRQGRNIQYF.